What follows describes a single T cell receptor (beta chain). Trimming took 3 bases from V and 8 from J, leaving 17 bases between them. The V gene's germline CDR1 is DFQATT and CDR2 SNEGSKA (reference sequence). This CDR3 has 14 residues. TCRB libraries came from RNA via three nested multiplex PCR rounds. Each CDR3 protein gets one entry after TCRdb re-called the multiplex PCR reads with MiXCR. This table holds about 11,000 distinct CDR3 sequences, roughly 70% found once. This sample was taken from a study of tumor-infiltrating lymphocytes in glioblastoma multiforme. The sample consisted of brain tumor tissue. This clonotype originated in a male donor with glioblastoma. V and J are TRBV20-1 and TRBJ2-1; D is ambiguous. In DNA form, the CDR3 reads TGCAGTGCTAGGGATGAGGTAGGGCTGGATGAGCAGTTCTTC. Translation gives CSARDEVGLDEQFF.